The present entry profiles one T cell receptor (beta chain) with its context. Its recognized antigen is unknown. No much larger clone is present one base from it, and per-base qualities are unavailable. V is pruned by 6 bases and J by 7 bases, leaving 1 base of the junction without a gene match. Spanning cysteine to phenylalanine, the CDR3 consists of 13 amino acids. The only DNA kept is the CDR3, 39 bases in frame from the first base. The germline V gene sets CDR1 to SQVTM and CDR2 to ANQGSEA. These data are taken from a study of blood T cell repertoires in COVID-19 (TCRdb year 2020). Broadly, across the study: Samples covering the acute and convalescent phases of COVID-19 were provided by collaborators in the United States, Italy and Spain. The repertoires were released in a freely available public database intended as a resource for research on the immune response to SARS-CoV-2. Subjects who had been exposed to COVID-19, were actively infected with it, or had recovered from it provided the deeply sampled blood TCRbeta repertoires that made up the dataset. Nearly every sample came with metadata listing a de-identified subject ID, COVID-19 status, age in years and sex. Where available, HLA class I and class II types were obtained from metadata supplied by the sample provider rather than from assay-based typing. The prospective study material was composed of cDNA or gDNA derived from T cells, B-cell-depleted T cells, or PBMCs. The samples were drawn from two sources: the first 160 participants of the ongoing ImmuneRACE study, and 1,200 or so subjects contributed by 6 global collaborators. Overall results and qualifications from the work: The amount of clinical and demographic metadata varied by source and participant and was provided uncurated.

One collaborating source in Seattle enrolled patients while the patients were actively infected and followed the patients over time throughout the course of disease. Each collaborating institution followed its own protocols to collect whole blood in K2EDTA tubes. For TCRbeta analysis, collaborator samples were shipped as frozen whole blood, as isolated PBMCs, or as DNA extracted from either sample type. The immunoSEQ Assay, a bias-controlled multiplex PCR, was used to amplify TCRbeta CDR3 regions from genomic DNA. The original pipeline was this. Within the assay, amplification of reference gene primers was used to estimate how many nucleated cells each sample contained. To quantify the absolute abundance of each unique TCRbeta CDR3 rearrangement, sequence reads were collapsed and filtered. Productive Simpson clonality was computed per sample as the square root of Simpson's diversity index over productive rearrangements. TCRdb took this table from immuneACCESS and kept in-frame rearrangements with V and J called. Such tables lack part of the clones; where checked against another copy, unresolved V genes explain under half of the gap, and the rest is unexplained. The V and J calls and clone size are taken from that table; D and trimming were inferred from the DNA. Within this sample are some 350,000 clones, with 89% of them counted one time only. The ten largest account for around 3% of the sample.

The chain uses TRBV29-1 and TRBJ1-6; the junction holds 12 bases that match TRBD1. Sequencing was done on a sample of peripheral blood. This TCR was recovered from a woman aged 25 to 39 with COVID-19, enrolled during active disease. CDR3 loop: CSVGTGGNSPLHF. The nucleotides read TGCAGCGTCGGGACAGGGGGCAATTCACCCCTCCACTTT.